Below, 11 T cell receptor beta chains from the same sample are listed, as sequenced in a study of T cells in Graves' hyperthyroidism and ophthalmopathy. Authors of the study amplified TCR beta CDR3 regions from RNA transcripts. A first-round RT-PCR of the TCR CDR3 used the HTBI primer set. TCRdb reprocessed the multiplex PCR reads via MiXCR and lists one record per CDR3 protein. The sample yields about 570,000 distinct CDR3 sequences, approximately 44% seen once. The sample comprised peripheral blood or thyroid tissue (not recorded which). These receptors all come from an adult woman with Graves' disease, either hyperthyroidism or ophthalmopathy (not recorded which).

To note about this clonotype: One end of the junction does not line up with germline, which may come from a read error. The chain joins TRBV25-1 to TRBJ1-3; 8 bases map to TRBD1. This CDR3 spans 15 amino acids. CDR1 and CDR2 (germline): MGHDK, SYGVNS. Here the CDR3 reads CAISPGTGDRNTIYF. DNA of the CDR3: TGTGCCATCAGTCCCGGGACAGGAGATAGAAACACCATATATTTT.

Details on this clonotype: Lacking the conserved final phenylalanine or tryptophan, this CDR3 likely reflects a read error. The limits of the CDR3 on the DNA are not certain, so only TCRdb's listed CDR3 is given. The chain employs TRBV2 and TRBJ1-6. The CDR3 region is 9 residues in length, termini included. Per germline, CDR1 SNHLY and CDR2 FYNNEI. The CDR3 sequence is CASNLPANY.

This clonotype is a singleton in its sample. The V and J genes are TRBV15 and TRBJ1-5; D not certain. The V gene lost 3 bases and the J gene lost 1 base, with 10 bases spanning the gap. The CDR3 totals 15 residues. Germline V gene data show CDR1 as LNHNV and CDR2 as YYDKDF (reference sequence). CDR3 sequence: CATSSPGWSNQPQHF. The CDR3 coding sequence is TGTGCCACCAGCAGTCCGGGTTGGAGCAATCAGCCCCAGCATTTT.

This clonotype has ten or more counts. The rearrangement joins TRBV6-2 or TRBV6-3 to TRBJ2-7; 9 bases fit TRBD1. J was trimmed by 3 bases and V by 6 bases; bases with no gene match: 12. Germline loops: CDR1 MNHEY, CDR2 SVGEGT. The CDR3 consists of 16 residues. CDR3 in amino acids: CASSTLRDRVGYEQYF. The CDR3 bases are TGTGCCAGCAGCACACTCCGGGACAGGGTGGGCTACGAGCAGTACTTC.

This rearrangement joins TRBV2 to TRBJ1-6, with D perhaps TRBD1 (5 bases). The CDR3 length is 13 residues. Germline CDR1 is SNHLY and CDR2 is FYNNEI. V lost 10 bases and J lost 7, with 14 bases in between. This CDR3 is CATEGTGNSPLHF. In DNA, the CDR3 is TGTGCCACCGAGGGGACGGGGAATTCACCCCTCCACTTT.

This clonotype was recorded a few times. The chain recombines TRBV28 with TRBJ1-2; the match to TRBD1 covers 7 bases. CDR3 size: 14 residues. V lost 4 bases and J lost 2; bases outside the gene matches: 4. CDR1 is MDHEN and CDR2 is SYDVKM in the germline V gene. Here the CDR3 reads CASSSGQENYGYTF. In nucleotides, the CDR3 is TGTGCCAGCAGTTCCGGACAGGAAAACTATGGCTACACCTTC.

V usage is TRBV5-1 and J usage is TRBJ2-2; D uncertain. The germline V and J ends were trimmed by 4 bases and 6 bases, with 16 bases remaining between them. The CDR3 is 15 amino acids. CDR1 is SGHRS and CDR2 is YFSETQ in the germline V gene. DNA of the CDR3: TGCGCCAGCAGCCAGCGAGAGGCGAATCCCGGGGAGCTGTTTTTT. This translates into CASSQREANPGELFF.

This clonotype was seen repeatedly, ten times or more. V usage is TRBV5-1 and J usage is TRBJ2-7; D gene ambiguous. V was cut by 0 bases and J by 0 bases, with 7 bases left in between. The CDR3 length is 14 residues. Looked up from germline, CDR1 is SGHRS and CDR2 is YFSETQ. CDR3 coding DNA: TGCGCCAGCAGCTTGGACTCGAGCTCCTACGAGCAGTACTTC. Protein sequence: CASSLDSSSYEQYF.

This clonotype was counted many times. This chain links TRBV20-1 with TRBJ1-4; no clear D. Trimming stripped 5 bases from V and 0 bases from J, with 4 bases between. CDR1 DFQATT and CDR2 SNEGSKA come from the germline V gene (reference sequence). This CDR3 region has 12 residues. This CDR3 is CSAAPTNEKLFF. CDR3 sequence (DNA): TGCAGTGCTGCCCCAACTAATGAAAAACTGTTTTTT.

This clonotype has a count of ten or more. The genes are TRBV19 and TRBJ1-5, with 7 positions matching TRBD1. Germline V gene lookup returns CDR1 LNHDA and CDR2 SQIVND (reference sequence). V lost 2 bases, J lost 8 bases, and 6 bases stayed unmatched. The CDR3 covers 14 residues. CDR3 DNA: TGTGCCAGTAGTATAACAGGGGCATGGGAGCCCCAGCATTTT. It yields the protein CASSITGAWEPQHF.

This clonotype was counted many times. The rearrangement links TRBV5-1 to TRBJ2-7; D perhaps matches TRBD2 (6 bases). Germline lookup yields CDR1 SGHRS and CDR2 YFSETQ. Trimming stripped 4 bases from V and 4 bases from J, with 24 bases between. The CDR3 contains 17 residues. The CDR3 bases are TGCGCCAGCAGCCTTACCGAGATACCGGGGGTTGGGTACGAGCAGTACTTC. Translated: CASSLTEIPGVGYEQYF. The entire variable domain, with the rest obtained from reference TRBV5-1 and TRBJ2-7, is as follows: KAGVTQTPRYLIKTRGQQVTLSCSPISGHRSVSWYQQTPGQGLQFLFEYFSETQRNKGNFPGRFSGRQFSNSRSEMNVSTLELGDSALYLCASSLTEIPGVGYEQYFGPGTRLTVT.